This TCR beta chain originates from a study of blood T cell repertoires in COVID-19 (dated by TCRdb to about 2020). Regarding the research as a whole: Collaborator samples came from the United States, Italy and Spain and covered acute and convalescent phases of COVID-19. The material from the prospective study consisted of cDNA or gDNA derived from T cells, B-cell-depleted T cells, or PBMCs. The dataset comprised deeply sampled blood TCRbeta repertoires from subjects exposed to, actively infected with, or recovered from COVID-19. The repertoires were made available in a free public database intended to serve as a resource for research on the immune response to SARS-CoV-2. Samples came from the ongoing ImmuneRACE study (first 160 participants) plus 1,254 subjects from 6 global collaborators. Sample metadata almost always included a de-identified subject ID, COVID-19 status, age in years and sex. Where available, HLA class I and class II types were taken from metadata supplied by the sample provider and were not determined by assay-based typing.

The cysteine opens and the phenylalanine closes a CDR3 of 16 amino acids. Just the 48-base CDR3 DNA is kept, in frame starting at base 1. Taken from the germline V gene, the CDR1 and CDR2 loops are KGHDR and SFDVKD. Compared with germline, V lacks 1 base and J lacks 0 bases; bases without a gene match: 1. TCRbeta CDR3 regions were amplified from genomic DNA by means of the immunoSEQ Assay, a bias-controlled multiplex PCR. The original pipeline was this. The number of nucleated cells in each sample was estimated from the amplification of reference gene primers within the assay. Sequence reads were collapsed and filtered to measure the absolute abundance of every unique TCRbeta CDR3 rearrangement. For each sample, productive Simpson clonality was calculated by taking the square root of Simpson's diversity index across productive rearrangements. The immuneACCESS repertoire file appears here via TCRdb, limited to in-frame rearrangements. These files lack a portion of the clones; in checked studies, under half of the deficit traces to unresolved V genes, and the cause of the others is not known. That table supplies the V and J calls and clone size; D and trimming were determined from the DNA. Within this sample are approximately 150,000 clones, with around 83% of them counted one time only. The ten largest account for approximately 10% of the sample.

Each collaborating institution followed its own protocols to collect whole blood in K2EDTA tubes. For TCRbeta analysis, collaborator samples were shipped as frozen whole blood, as isolated PBMCs, or as DNA extracted from either sample type. A note on this clone: Its target antigen remains unknown. Per-base quality was not reported, and no clone a single base away is much larger than it.

The paper as a whole reports these results and caveats: Clinical and demographic metadata were provided uncurated, with the amount varying by source and participant.

Recombination connected TRBV24-1 to TRBJ2-1; TRBD2 agrees with 8 junctional bases. The receptor's source is a man in his sixties with active or convalescent COVID-19. Source material: peripheral blood. DNA sequence: TGTGCCACCAGTGATTTAAGCGGGAGCTCCTACAATGAGCAGTTCTTC. Its translation is CATSDLSGSSYNEQFF.